The T cell receptor (beta chain) described here comes from a study of T cell responses to AZD1222 COVID-19 vaccine. Second-dose intervals near 4 or 12 weeks were combined. CDR1 is SGHKS and CDR2 is YYEKEE in the germline V gene (reference sequence). The V and J ends lost 0 bases and 1 base respectively, with 20 bases between them. This CDR3 is 18 amino acids long. Study observations and caveats: Among the donors, most were white British and more were female, and clonal diversity was possibly underestimated. Close to half of all spike-specific TCRs reportedly target regions of the variants that are unmutated. Repertoires were sampled only after the peak T cell response.

The repertoire was sequenced with immunoSEQ multiplex PCR; TCRdb's copy has only in-frame clones and lacks some. The sample gives about 150,000 clones, 92% of which show up once; approximately 3.4% is in the top ten. For this clone: Antigen specificity is unknown.

The clonotype originates from an adult who received the AZD1222 COVID-19 vaccine. The chain is built from TRBV5-5 and TRBJ2-7, with a weak D call TRBD2 (6 bases). Material: peripheral blood, obtained 28 days after the second AZD1222 dose. The CDR3 nucleotides read TGTGCCAGCAGCTTGGAGCCGGGTAGGTACGCGGGATCCTACGAGCAGTACTTC. Protein: CASSLEPGRYAGSYEQYF.